This T cell receptor (beta chain) was retrieved from a study of shared clonotypes between healthy human individuals. Study-wide background: For every donor, three CD4 naive, three CD4 memory, two CD8 naive and one CD8 memory plates were used.

Donors had no recently reported acute infections or vaccinations and were HIV-negative. Turning to this clone: No antigen is known for it.

Assay: immunoSEQ multiplex PCR; the TCRdb copy retains only in-frame clones and omits some. The sample carries a few million clones, around nine tenths recorded once. Study findings and constraints: Naive subsets generally exceeded memory subsets in estimated richness. The sole specimen, blood, was sampled, and tissue repertoires likely differ.

Per the germline V gene, CDR1 is MGHDK and CDR2 is SYGVNS. Trimming took 7 bases from V and 5 from J, leaving 15 bases between them. The CDR3 is 13 amino acids. Source material: naive CD4+ T cells sorted from blood. Subset defined: CD45RA+ positively selected. V is TRBV25-1 and J is TRBJ2-7, with a weak D call TRBD1 (6 bases). The TCR originated in a man aged 18 to 29 in good health. The CDR3 region has the DNA TGTGCCAGCACAGGGGCAGGGTACAACGAGCAGTACTTC. This translates into CASTGAGYNEQYF.